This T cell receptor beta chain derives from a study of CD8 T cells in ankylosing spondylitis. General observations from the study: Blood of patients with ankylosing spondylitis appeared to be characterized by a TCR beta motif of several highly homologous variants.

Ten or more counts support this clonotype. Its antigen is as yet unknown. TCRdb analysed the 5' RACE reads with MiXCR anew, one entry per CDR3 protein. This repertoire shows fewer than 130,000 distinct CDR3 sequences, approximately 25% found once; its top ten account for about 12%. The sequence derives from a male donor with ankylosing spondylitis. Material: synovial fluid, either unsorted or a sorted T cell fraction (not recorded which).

CDR3 loop: CASTRTSAYTQYF. The CDR3 nucleotides are TGTGCCAGCACCAGGACTAGCGCTTATACGCAGTATTTT. The chain joins TRBV5-6 to TRBJ2-3, with TRBD2 matching 9 bases. From germline, CDR1 is SGHDT and CDR2 YYEEEE. The V gene end was trimmed by 6 bases and the J gene end by 7 bases; junction bases not matched to a gene: 6. The CDR3 length is 13 residues.